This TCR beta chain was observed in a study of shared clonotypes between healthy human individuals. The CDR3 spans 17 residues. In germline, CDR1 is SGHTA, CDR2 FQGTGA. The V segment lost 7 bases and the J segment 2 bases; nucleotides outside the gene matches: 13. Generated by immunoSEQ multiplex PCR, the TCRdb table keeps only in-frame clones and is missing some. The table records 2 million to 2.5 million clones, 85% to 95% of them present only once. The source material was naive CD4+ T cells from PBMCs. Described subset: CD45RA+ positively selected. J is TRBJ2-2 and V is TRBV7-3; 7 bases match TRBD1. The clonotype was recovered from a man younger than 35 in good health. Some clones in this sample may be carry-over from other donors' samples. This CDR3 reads CASTHDVGTANTGELFF. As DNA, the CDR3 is TGTGCCAGCACTCACGATGTGGGGACAGCCAACACCGGGGAGCTGTTTTTT.